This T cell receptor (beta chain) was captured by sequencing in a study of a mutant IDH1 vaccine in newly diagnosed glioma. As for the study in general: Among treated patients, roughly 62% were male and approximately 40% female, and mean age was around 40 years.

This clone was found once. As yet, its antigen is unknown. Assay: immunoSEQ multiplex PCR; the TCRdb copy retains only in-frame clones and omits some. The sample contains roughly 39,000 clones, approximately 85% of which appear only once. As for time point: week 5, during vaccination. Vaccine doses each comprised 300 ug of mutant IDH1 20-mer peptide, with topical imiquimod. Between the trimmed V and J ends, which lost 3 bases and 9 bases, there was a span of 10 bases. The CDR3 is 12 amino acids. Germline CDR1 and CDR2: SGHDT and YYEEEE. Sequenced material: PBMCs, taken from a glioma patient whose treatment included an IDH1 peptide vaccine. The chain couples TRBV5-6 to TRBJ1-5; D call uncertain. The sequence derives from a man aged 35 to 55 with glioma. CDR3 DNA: TGTGCCAGCAGCTGGGAGAGAGGGCCCCAGCATTTT. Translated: CASSWERGPQHF.